This TCR beta chain was observed in a study of beta chain features in type 1 diabetes. Expressed TCRB transcripts got sequenced, as all isolated RNA was reverse transcribed. Data came from immunoSEQ multiplex PCR; TCRdb stores just in-frame clones and leaves some out. The sample records approximately 40,000 clones, 50% being singletons. This clone was recorded a few times. Germline trimming cut 7 bases from V and 8 bases from J; bases unmatched to any gene: 4. CDR3 length: 11 amino acids. Germline V gene lookup returns CDR1 DFQATT and CDR2 SNEGSKA (reference sequence). V and J are TRBV20-1 and TRBJ2-3, with 9 nucleotides matching TRBD2. Material for sequencing was stem cell memory CD4+ T cells from blood. This TCR derives from a woman aged 25-40 years in good health. The chain's CDR3 is CSDKTSGTQYF. For the CDR3, the DNA is TGCAGTGACAAGACTAGCGGTACGCAGTATTTT.